Listed below are T cell receptor beta chains from one sample, sequenced in a study of CD8 T cells in Susac syndrome. One entry per CDR3 protein results from TCRdb running MiXCR on the immunoSEQ multiplex PCR reads. The profile shows 150,000 to 200,000 distinct CDR3 sequences, about 95% of them singletons. Sequenced sample: CD4+ T cells from PBMCs. These receptors were obtained from a human donor in good health. Both conserved end residues are part of each CDR3. Each record gives: clone size, J gene, V gene, D gene, CDR3 protein, CDR3 DNA. A D gene is named only where the DNA matches it firmly. Not every row has a clone size; where given, it reads once, few, many or a size class.

size: NA
J: TRBJ1-2
V: TRBV24-1
D: TRBD1
CDR3: CATSESGTGLYGYTF
DNA: TGTGCCACCAGTGAGTCCGGGACAGGACTATATGGCTACACCTTC

size: NA
J: TRBJ2-1
V: TRBV5-1
D: TRBD2
CDR3: CASSLTSGTYNEQFF
DNA: TGCGCCAGCAGCTTGACTAGCGGGACGTACAATGAGCAGTTCTTC

size: NA
J: TRBJ2-1
V: TRBV30
D: TRBD2
CDR3: CAWSTGLADNEQFF
DNA: TGTGCCTGGAGTACCGGACTAGCGGACAATGAGCAGTTCTTC

size: NA
J: TRBJ2-7
V: TRBV12-3/TRBV12-4
D: NA
CDR3: CASSLRGTRDEQYF
DNA: TGTGCCAGCAGTTTAAGGGGGACCCGGGACGAGCAGTACTTC

size: NA
J: TRBJ2-3
V: TRBV29-1
D: TRBD1
CDR3: CSADPGTGTQYF
DNA: TGCAGCGCTGACCCGGGGACAGGGACGCAGTATTTT

size: NA
J: TRBJ2-7
V: TRBV9
D: TRBD2
CDR3: CASNKGGAGEGEQYF
DNA: TGTGCCAGCAATAAAGGCGGAGCGGGAGAGGGTGAGCAGTACTTC

size: NA
J: TRBJ2-5
V: TRBV20-1
D: NA
CDR3: CSAGSSREETQYF
DNA: TGCAGTGCTGGGAGTAGCAGAGAAGAGACCCAGTACTTC

size: NA
J: TRBJ1-2
V: TRBV4-2
D: TRBD1
CDR3: CASSQVGDPGQVGYTF
DNA: TGTGCCAGCAGCCAAGTTGGGGACCCGGGACAGGTCGGCTACACCTTC

size: NA
J: TRBJ2-5
V: TRBV3-1
D: NA
CDR3: CASSQDPRGRGGKETQYF
DNA: TGTGCCAGCAGCCAAGATCCCCGGGGACGAGGAGGAAAAGAGACCCAGTACTTC

size: NA
J: TRBJ1-2
V: TRBV29-1
D: NA
CDR3: CSVEQGYYGYTF
DNA: TGCAGCGTTGAGCAGGGGTACTATGGCTACACCTTC

size: NA
J: TRBJ1-2
V: TRBV6-2/TRBV6-3
D: NA
CDR3: CASGTGTYGYTF
DNA: TGTGCCAGCGGGACGGGGACTTATGGCTACACCTTC

size: NA
J: TRBJ1-1
V: TRBV27
D: NA
CDR3: CASRPGQGYTEAFF
DNA: TGTGCCAGCAGACCCGGGCAGGGTTACACTGAAGCTTTCTTT

size: NA
J: TRBJ1-2
V: TRBV19
D: NA
CDR3: CASSPRAHYGYTF
DNA: TGTGCCAGTAGTCCTCGGGCCCACTATGGCTACACCTTC

size: once
J: TRBJ2-7
V: TRBV20-1
D: NA
CDR3: CSASLIYEQYF
DNA: TGCAGTGCTAGTTTGATCTACGAGCAGTACTTC

size: once
J: TRBJ1-5
V: TRBV2
D: NA
CDR3: CASSEASQPQHF
DNA: TGTGCCAGCAGTGAAGCAAGTCAGCCCCAGCATTTT

size: NA
J: TRBJ1-2
V: TRBV12-3/TRBV12-4
D: NA
CDR3: CASSLVGGDYGYTF
DNA: TGTGCCAGCAGTTTAGTGGGCGGGGACTATGGCTACACCTTC

size: NA
J: TRBJ2-3
V: TRBV9
D: NA
CDR3: CASSVDVGDTQYF
DNA: TGTGCCAGCAGCGTAGACGTAGGGGATACGCAGTATTTT

size: NA
J: TRBJ2-7
V: TRBV11-2
D: NA
CDR3: CASGQWSTGEQYF
DNA: TGTGCCAGCGGACAGTGGAGCACGGGCGAGCAGTACTTC

size: NA
J: TRBJ2-1
V: TRBV12-3/TRBV12-4
D: TRBD2
CDR3: CASSFLGRAYNEQFF
DNA: TGTGCCAGCAGTTTCTTGGGGAGGGCTTACAATGAGCAGTTCTTC

size: NA
J: TRBJ2-5
V: TRBV18
D: NA
CDR3: CASSPRIWPRKGETQYF
DNA: TGTGCCAGCTCACCAAGGATTTGGCCCCGAAAAGGAGAGACCCAGTACTTC

size: NA
J: TRBJ1-1
V: TRBV29-1
D: TRBD1
CDR3: CSARGQGSTEAFF
DNA: TGCAGCGCCCGGGGACAGGGGAGCACTGAAGCTTTCTTT

size: NA
J: TRBJ2-5
V: TRBV7-2
D: TRBD1
CDR3: CASSSLGQGRGETQYF
DNA: TGTGCCAGCAGCTCTCTAGGACAGGGGAGAGGGGAGACCCAGTACTTC

size: NA
J: TRBJ2-3
V: TRBV30
D: TRBD2
CDR3: CAWSTASGTDTQYF
DNA: TGTGCCTGGAGTACGGCTAGCGGGACAGATACGCAGTATTTT

size: NA
J: TRBJ2-1
V: TRBV20-1
D: NA
CDR3: CSAPPRQSSYNEQFF
DNA: TGCAGTGCCCCACCCCGTCAGAGCTCCTACAATGAGCAGTTCTTC

size: NA
J: TRBJ2-4
V: TRBV19
D: TRBD1
CDR3: CASSSTGQGDIQYF
DNA: TGTGCCAGTAGTAGTACCGGACAGGGCGACATTCAGTACTTC

size: NA
J: TRBJ1-2
V: TRBV6-2/TRBV6-3
D: NA
CDR3: CASSYLPAGDGYTF
DNA: TGTGCCAGCAGTTACCTTCCCGCAGGGGACGGCTACACCTTC

size: NA
J: TRBJ2-7
V: TRBV11-2
D: NA
CDR3: CASSLNADPSYEQYF
DNA: TGTGCCAGCAGCTTAAATGCGGACCCCTCCTACGAGCAGTACTTC

size: NA
J: TRBJ2-1
V: TRBV7-3
D: TRBD2
CDR3: CASSFTGLAGGYNEQFF
DNA: TGTGCCAGCAGCTTCACGGGACTAGCGGGAGGGTACAATGAGCAGTTCTTC

size: NA
J: TRBJ2-3
V: TRBV7-6
D: NA
CDR3: CASSLPSGWGTQYF
DNA: TGTGCCAGCAGCCTACCGAGCGGGTGGGGTACGCAGTATTTT

size: NA
J: TRBJ2-1
V: TRBV20-1
D: TRBD2
CDR3: CSARAQEQAGGADEQFF
DNA: TGCAGTGCTAGAGCGCAAGAACAAGCGGGGGGGGCCGATGAGCAGTTCTTC

size: NA
J: TRBJ2-7
V: TRBV20-1
D: TRBD2
CDR3: CSANPRGGRSDEQYF
DNA: TGCAGTGCCAACCCCCGAGGCGGGAGGAGCGACGAGCAGTACTTC

size: NA
J: TRBJ2-7
V: TRBV3-1
D: TRBD2
CDR3: CASSQDASGRAYEQYF
DNA: TGTGCCAGCAGCCAAGACGCGAGCGGGAGGGCCTACGAGCAGTACTTC

size: NA
J: TRBJ2-5
V: TRBV15
D: NA
CDR3: CATSRDTMGGTQYF
DNA: TGTGCCACCAGCAGAGACACTATGGGGGGGACCCAGTACTTC

size: NA
J: TRBJ2-3
V: TRBV2
D: NA
CDR3: CASSGRGRGDTQYF
DNA: TGTGCCAGCAGTGGAAGGGGGAGAGGAGATACGCAGTATTTT

size: NA
J: TRBJ2-5
V: TRBV29-1
D: TRBD2
CDR3: CSVRTSKETQYF
DNA: TGCAGCGTCCGGACTAGCAAAGAGACCCAGTACTTC

size: few
J: TRBJ2-5
V: TRBV30
D: TRBD2
CDR3: CASTSGSGETQYF
DNA: TGTGCGTCCACGAGCGGGAGTGGGGAGACCCAGTACTTC

size: once
J: TRBJ1-1
V: TRBV20-1
D: TRBD1
CDR3: CSARDSGTGSLEAFF
DNA: TGCAGTGCTAGAGATTCTGGGACAGGGTCCCTTGAAGCTTTCTTT

size: NA
J: TRBJ2-2
V: TRBV29-1
D: NA
CDR3: CSARDRPNTGELFF
DNA: TGCAGCGCAAGAGACAGGCCGAACACCGGGGAGCTGTTTTTT

size: NA
J: TRBJ2-7
V: TRBV9
D: NA
CDR3: CASSEGPEVEQYF
DNA: TGTGCCAGCAGCGAGGGCCCGGAGGTCGAGCAGTACTTC

size: NA
J: TRBJ2-1
V: TRBV20-1
D: TRBD2
CDR3: CSAGHLAGGGDNEQFF
DNA: TGCAGTGCTGGCCACCTAGCGGGAGGCGGAGACAATGAGCAGTTCTTC

size: NA
J: TRBJ2-7
V: TRBV29-1
D: NA
CDR3: CSAEIGAGYEQYF
DNA: TGCAGCGCCGAAATAGGGGCGGGCTACGAGCAGTACTTC